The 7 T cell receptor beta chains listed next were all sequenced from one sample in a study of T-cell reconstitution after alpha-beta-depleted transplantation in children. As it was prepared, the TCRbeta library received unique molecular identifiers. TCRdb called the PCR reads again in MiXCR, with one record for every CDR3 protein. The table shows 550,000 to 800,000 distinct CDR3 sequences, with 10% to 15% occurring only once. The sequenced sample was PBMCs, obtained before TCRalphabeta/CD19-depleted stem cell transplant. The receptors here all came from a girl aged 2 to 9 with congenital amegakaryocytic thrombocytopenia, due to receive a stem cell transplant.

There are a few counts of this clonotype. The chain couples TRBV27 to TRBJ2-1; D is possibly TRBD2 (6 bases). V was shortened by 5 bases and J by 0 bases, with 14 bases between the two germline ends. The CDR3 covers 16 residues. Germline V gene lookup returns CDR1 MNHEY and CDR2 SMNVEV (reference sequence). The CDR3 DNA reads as TGTGCCAGCAGTCCACTAGCCTTGCCCTCCTACAATGAGCAGTTCTTC. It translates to CASSPLALPSYNEQFF.

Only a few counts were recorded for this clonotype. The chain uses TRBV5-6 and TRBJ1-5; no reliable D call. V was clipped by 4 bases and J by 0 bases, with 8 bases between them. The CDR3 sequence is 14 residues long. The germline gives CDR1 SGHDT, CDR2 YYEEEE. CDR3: CASSSRYSNQPQHF. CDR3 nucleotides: TGTGCCAGCAGCAGCAGATATAGCAATCAGCCCCAGCATTTT.

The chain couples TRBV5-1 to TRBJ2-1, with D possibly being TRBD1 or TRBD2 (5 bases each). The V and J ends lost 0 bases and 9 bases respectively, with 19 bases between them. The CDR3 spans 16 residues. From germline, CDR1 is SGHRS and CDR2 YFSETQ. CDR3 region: CASSLGNPGPRVEQFF. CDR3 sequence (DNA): TGCGCCAGCAGCTTGGGGAACCCGGGACCTCGAGTTGAGCAGTTCTTC.

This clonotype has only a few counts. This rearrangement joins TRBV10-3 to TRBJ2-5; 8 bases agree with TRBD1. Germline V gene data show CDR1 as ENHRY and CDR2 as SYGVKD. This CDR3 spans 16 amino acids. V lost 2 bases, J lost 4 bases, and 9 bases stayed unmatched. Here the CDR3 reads CAISEGDRLPAETQYF. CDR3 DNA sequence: TGTGCCATCAGTGAGGGGGACAGGCTCCCGGCAGAGACCCAGTACTTC.

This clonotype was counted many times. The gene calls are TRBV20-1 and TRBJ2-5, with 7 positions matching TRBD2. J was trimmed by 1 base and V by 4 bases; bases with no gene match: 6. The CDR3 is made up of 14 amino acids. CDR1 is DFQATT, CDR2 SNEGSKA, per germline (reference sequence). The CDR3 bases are TGCAGTGCTACCCGGGACTACCCCCAAGAGACCCAGTACTTC. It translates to CSATRDYPQETQYF.

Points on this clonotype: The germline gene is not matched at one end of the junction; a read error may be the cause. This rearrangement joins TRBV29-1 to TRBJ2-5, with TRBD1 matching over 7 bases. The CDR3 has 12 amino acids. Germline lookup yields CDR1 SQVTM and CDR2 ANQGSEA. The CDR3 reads CSARQGEETLYF. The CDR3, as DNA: TGCAGCGCTCGACAGGGCGAAGAGACCCTGTACTTC.

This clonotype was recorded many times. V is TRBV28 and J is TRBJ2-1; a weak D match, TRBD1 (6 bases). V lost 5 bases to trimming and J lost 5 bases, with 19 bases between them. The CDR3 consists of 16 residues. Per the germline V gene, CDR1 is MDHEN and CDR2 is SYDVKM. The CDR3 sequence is CASSPHQDSNNNEQFF. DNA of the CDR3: TGTGCCAGCAGTCCACACCAGGACAGTAATAACAATGAGCAGTTCTTC. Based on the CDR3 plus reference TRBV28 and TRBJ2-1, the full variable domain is DVKVTQSSRYLVKRTGEKVFLECVQDMDHENMFWYRQDPGLGLRLIYFSYDVKMKEKGDIPEGYSVSREKKERFSLILESASTNQTSMYLCASSPHQDSNNNEQFFGPGTRLTVL.